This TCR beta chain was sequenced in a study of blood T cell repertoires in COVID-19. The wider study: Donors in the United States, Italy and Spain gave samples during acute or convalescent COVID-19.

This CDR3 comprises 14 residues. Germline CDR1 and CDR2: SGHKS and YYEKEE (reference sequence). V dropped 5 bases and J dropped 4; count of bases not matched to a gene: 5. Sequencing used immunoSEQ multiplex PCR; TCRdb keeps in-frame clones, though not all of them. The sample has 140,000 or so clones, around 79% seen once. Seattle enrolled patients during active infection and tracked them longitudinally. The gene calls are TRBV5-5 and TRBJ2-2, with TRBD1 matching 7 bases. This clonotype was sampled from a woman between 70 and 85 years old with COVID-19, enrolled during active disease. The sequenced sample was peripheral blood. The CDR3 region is CASRATGVTGELFF. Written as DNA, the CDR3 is TGTGCCAGCAGAGCCACAGGGGTCACCGGGGAGCTGTTTTTT.